These 15 T cell receptor beta chains were all obtained from the same sample, sequenced in a study of CD8+CD57+ T cells in acquired aplastic anemia. Genomic DNA served as template for TCR beta VDJ and CDR3 profiling. TCRdb re-derived calls from the reads in MiXCR, one entry per CDR3 protein. The data hold 200,000 to 250,000 distinct CDR3 sequences, with about a third observed a single time. The sequenced sample was sorted CD4+, CD8+, or CD8+CD57+ T cells (not recorded which) from PBMCs. The receptors come from a human donor in good health, serving as a control.

In DNA form, the CDR3 reads TGTGCCATCAGTAACCGGGACCTTACAAACAATGAGCAGTTCTTC. The encoded protein is CAISNRDLTNNEQFF. The chain employs TRBV10-3 and TRBJ2-1, with D possibly called TRBD1 or TRBD2 (5 bases each). The CDR3 is 15 amino acids. CDR1 is ENHRY and CDR2 is SYGVKD in the germline V gene. Trimming removed 5 bases at V and 5 bases at J, with 16 bases between.

The chain carries TRBV12-3 or TRBV12-4 and TRBJ2-5, with 7 bases identical to TRBD1. The CDR3 covers 14 residues. V trimming: 1 base; J trimming: 6 bases; junction bases outside the gene matches: 5. In DNA, the CDR3 is TGTGCCAGCAGTTTAGACAGACAGGGACAGACCCAGTACTTC. Translated: CASSLDRQGQTQYF.

Many counts were recorded for this clonotype. The chain uses TRBV7-3 and TRBJ1-2; no clear D. Trimming cost V 1 base and J 4 bases, with 7 bases left between them. This CDR3 contains 13 residues. The germline V gene has CDR1 SGHTA and CDR2 FQGTGA. The CDR3 DNA follows: TGTGCCAGCAGCTTAATTGCAGGCTATGGCTACACCTTC. Protein: CASSLIAGYGYTF.

Turning to this clonotype: A read error may produce the germline difference seen at one junction end. V usage is TRBV6-1 and J usage is TRBJ2-4, with 11 positions matching TRBD2. The CDR3 has 12 residues. Germline CDR1 reads MNHNS; CDR2 reads SASEGT. CDR3 in amino acids: CASSRLAGPPVF. The CDR3 DNA is TGTGCCAGCAGTCGACTAGCGGGGCCTCCGGTGTTC.

This clonotype was recorded at least ten times. V gene TRBV5-1 combines with J gene TRBJ2-3; D unclear. CDR1 and CDR2 (germline): SGHRS, YFSETQ. The CDR3 is made up of 12 amino acids. V dropped 4 bases and J dropped 2 bases, with 5 bases sitting between them. This CDR3 reads CASSGPTDTQYF. DNA for the CDR3: TGCGCCAGCAGCGGGCCCACAGATACGCAGTATTTT.

The chain has TRBV6-1 and TRBJ2-1; TRBD2 aligns across 14 bases. The junction had 10 bases not matched to a gene; V was cut back by 6 bases and J by 9 bases. The CDR3 extends over 16 amino acids. CDR1 is MNHNS, CDR2 SASEGT, per germline. The CDR3 loop is CASSAVGLAGGSEQFF. CDR3 nucleotides: TGTGCCAGCAGCGCCGTCGGACTAGCGGGAGGCAGTGAGCAGTTCTTC.

The V gene is TRBV29-1, the J gene TRBJ1-2, with a tentative D call TRBD1 (5 bases). Trimming left V 8 bases short and J 4 bases short, with 17 bases between. The CDR3 is 13 residues long. Germline CDR1 SQVTM, CDR2 ANQGSEA. CDR3 in amino acids: CSPSADSAYGYTF. CDR3 bases: TGCAGCCCTAGCGCAGACAGCGCCTATGGCTACACCTTC.

In regard to this clonotype: A much larger clone sits a single nucleotide away, making a read error possible. This sequence joins TRBV5-4 and TRBJ2-3, with a tentative D call TRBD1 (5 bases). The CDR3 is made up of 14 amino acids. CDR1 is SGHNT, CDR2 YYREEE, per germline (reference sequence). CDR3 nucleotide sequence: TGTGCCAGCAGCTTGGTGGTCTTGACAGATACGCGGTATTTT. It encodes CASSLVVLTDTRYF.

As concerns this clonotype: Since the CDR3 does not end with the conserved phenylalanine or tryptophan, this likely comes from a read error. V is TRBV5-4 and J is TRBJ1-2, with a tentative D call TRBD1 (5 bases). The CDR3 has 18 residues. Germline CDR1 is SGHNT and CDR2 is YYREEE (reference sequence). CDR3 sequence (DNA): TGTGCCAGCAGCTCCAAGGGTATCGACAGACCGAAGTACTACGGCTACACCCTC. It yields the protein CASSSKGIDRPKYYGYTL.

Turning to this clonotype: The conserved phenylalanine or tryptophan is not found at the CDR3 terminus, so this likely reflects a read error. The CDR3 sequence: CASSLGVAGGAYGYTL. Written as DNA, the CDR3 is TGTGCCAGCAGCTTAGGAGTAGCTGGCGGGGCTTATGGCTACACCCTC. The genes are TRBV11-2 and TRBJ1-2, with D possibly being TRBD1 (5 bases). The V end was cut by 1 base, the J end by 5 bases, with 17 bases between. The CDR3 runs to 16 residues. Germline lookup yields CDR1 SGHAT and CDR2 FQNNGV.

Ten or more counts support this clonotype. This chain joins TRBV4-2 and TRBJ1-5; TRBD1 matches at 7 bases. V gave up 3 bases and J gave up 3 bases; unmatched junction bases: 2. Germline V gives CDR1 LGHNA, CDR2 YNFKEQ. This CDR3 region has 14 residues. This CDR3 reads CASSQTGYNQPQHF. CDR3 coding DNA: TGTGCCAGCAGCCAGACAGGGTACAATCAGCCCCAGCATTTT.

V usage is TRBV5-1 and J usage is TRBJ1-3; D is uncertain. The V end lost 0 bases, the J end lost 0 bases, and 10 bases lay between the germline ends. Germline V gene lookup returns CDR1 SGHRS and CDR2 YFSETQ. There are 16 residues in the CDR3. The CDR3 DNA is TGCGCCAGCAGCTTGGTTGGACTGAACTCTGGAAACACCATATATTTT. It encodes CASSLVGLNSGNTIYF.

The chain employs TRBV25-1 and TRBJ1-6; D gene uncertain. This CDR3 has 13 amino acids. Germline CDR1 reads MGHDK; CDR2 reads SYGVNS. Trimming removed 4 bases at V and 9 bases at J, with 10 bases between. CDR3 amino acids: CASSGAWSSPLHF. CDR3 bases: TGTGCCAGCAGTGGGGCCTGGAGTTCACCCCTCCACTTT.

About this clonotype itself: A much larger clone differs by one base, so this may be a read error. CDR3 DNA sequence: TGTGCCTGCAGCGTAACCGGGACAGGCCTCTCTGGAAACACCATATATTTT. Its translation: CACSVTGTGLSGNTIYF. The rearrangement joins TRBV9 to TRBJ1-3, with 8 bases aligning to TRBD1. The CDR3 runs to 17 residues. Germline values: CDR1 SGDLS, CDR2 YYNGEE.

This clonotype was observed many times. The J gene is TRBJ1-1, the V gene TRBV29-1; D call uncertain. CDR1 and CDR2 (germline): SQVTM, ANQGSEA. Trimming removed 4 bases from V and 6 bases from J, with 0 bases in between. The CDR3 is 8 residues long. DNA of the CDR3: TGCAGCGTTGCTGAAGCTTTCTTT. As protein: CSVAEAFF. Together with reference TRBV29-1 and TRBJ1-1, the CDR3 gives the full variable domain: SAVISQKPSRDICQRGTSLTIQCQVDSQVTMMFWYRQQPGQSLTLIATANQGSEATYESGFVIDKFPISRPNLTFSTLTVSNMSPEDSSIYLCSVAEAFFGQGTRLTVV.